These 8 T cell receptor beta chains were sequenced from one sample in a study of T-cell reconstitution after alpha-beta-depleted transplantation in children. Preparation of the TCRbeta library involved a method that used unique molecular identifiers. TCRdb reprocessed the PCR reads via MiXCR and lists one record per CDR3 protein. The sample holds about 980,000 distinct CDR3 sequences, roughly 31% seen once. Sample: PBMCs, mostly from graft donor cells, taken 360 days after TCRalphabeta/CD19-depleted stem cell transplant. The receptors come from a boy under three years old who had a stem cell transplant for SCID, so the T cells may come from the graft donor.

The J gene is TRBJ1-2, the V gene TRBV12-3 or TRBV12-4, with 8 bases aligning to TRBD1. This CDR3 comprises 17 residues. V lost 4 bases, J lost 2 bases, and 12 bases stayed unmatched. In DNA, the CDR3 is TGTGCCAGCAGTTCCTCGGGACAGGATCTTTGGAACTATGGCTACACCTTC. Translation gives CASSSSGQDLWNYGYTF.

V and J are TRBV5-1 and TRBJ2-7; TRBD2 agrees at 7 bases. The V segment lost 0 bases and the J segment 1 base; nucleotides outside the gene matches: 7. Germline V gene lookup returns CDR1 SGHRS and CDR2 YFSETQ. The CDR3 is 16 residues long. CDR3 sequence reads: CASSLVPRGSSYEQYF. The CDR3 DNA reads TGCGCCAGCAGCTTGGTGCCGCGGGGGAGTTCCTACGAGCAGTACTTC. Complete variable domain (other parts from reference TRBV5-1 and TRBJ2-7): KAGVTQTPRYLIKTRGQQVTLSCSPISGHRSVSWYQQTPGQGLQFLFEYFSETQRNKGNFPGRFSGRQFSNSRSEMNVSTLELGDSALYLCASSLVPRGSSYEQYFGPGTRLTVT.

The chain employs TRBV20-1 and TRBJ2-1, with D unresolved. The CDR3 length is 13 residues. CDR1 is DFQATT and CDR2 is SNEGSKA in the germline V gene (reference sequence). Trimming removed 6 bases at V and 2 bases at J, with 11 bases between. CDR3 nucleotide sequence: TGCAGTGCCGAGCAGCCAACCTACAATGAGCAGTTCTTC. As protein: CSAEQPTYNEQFF.

The chain links TRBV29-1 to TRBJ2-2, with 9 bases identical to TRBD1. Losses at the gene ends were 4 bases for V and 2 bases for J; bases not matched to a gene: 2. Per germline, CDR1 SQVTM and CDR2 ANQGSEA. This CDR3 has 14 amino acids. In DNA, the CDR3 is TGCAGCGTTGGAACAGGGGGCAACACCGGGGAGCTGTTTTTT. This encodes CSVGTGGNTGELFF.

The table lists this clonotype with a few counts. This chain uses TRBV4-3 with TRBJ2-3; TRBD2 is a possible D gene (5 bases). Trimming pared 1 base from V and 4 bases from J, leaving 12 bases between. CDR3 length: 15 amino acids. CDR1 and CDR2 (germline): LGHNA, YSLEER. The DNA of the CDR3 is TGCGCCAGCAGCCAAGGGGAGTTGGAAGCAGATACGCAGTATTTT. This translates into CASSQGELEADTQYF.

CDR3 in DNA: TGTGCCAGCAGTTACCTCGGGGGGGTGAGCACTGAAGCTTTCTTT. Amino acids: CASSYLGGVSTEAFF. The V and J genes are TRBV6-5 and TRBJ1-1; tentative D call: TRBD1 (5 bases). With 2 bases removed from V and 4 bases from J, the gap between germline ends came to 14 bases. This CDR3 comprises 15 residues. Per the germline V gene, CDR1 is MNHEY and CDR2 is SVGAGI.

The CDR3 DNA reads TGCAGTGCGCCCTCGGTTGTGAATGAGCAGTTCTTC. It is translated as CSAPSVVNEQFF. This chain uses TRBV20-1 with TRBJ2-1, with D uncertain. The CDR3 is made up of 12 amino acids. Per the germline V gene, CDR1 is DFQATT and CDR2 is SNEGSKA (reference sequence). Trimming stripped 6 bases from V and 7 bases from J, with 13 bases between.

The CDR3 sequence: CASSLGWGPGGTEAFF. The CDR3 coding sequence is TGCGCCAGCAGCTTGGGCTGGGGGCCCGGCGGGACTGAAGCTTTCTTT. The V gene is TRBV5-1, the J gene TRBJ1-1, with D maybe TRBD1 (6 bases). This CDR3 is built from 16 residues. V lost 0 bases, J lost 5 bases, and 17 bases lay in between. The germline V gene has CDR1 SGHRS and CDR2 YFSETQ.